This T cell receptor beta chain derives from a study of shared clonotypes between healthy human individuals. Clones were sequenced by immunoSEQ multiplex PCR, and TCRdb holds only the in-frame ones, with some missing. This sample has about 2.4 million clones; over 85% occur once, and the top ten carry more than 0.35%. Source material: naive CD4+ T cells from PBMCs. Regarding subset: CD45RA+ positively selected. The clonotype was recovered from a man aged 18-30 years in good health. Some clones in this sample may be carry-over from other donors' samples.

CDR3 sequence: CASSQGLAGGLTYNEQFF. CDR3 coding DNA: TGCGCCAGCAGCCAGGGACTAGCGGGAGGGCTAACCTACAATGAGCAGTTCTTC. The gene calls are TRBV5-1 and TRBJ2-1, with 16 bases identical to TRBD2. Germline V gene lookup returns CDR1 SGHRS and CDR2 YFSETQ. The ends lost 4 bases at V and 2 bases at J; junction bases unmatched: 6. The CDR3 sequence is 18 residues long.